The present TCR beta chain was sequenced within a study of blood T cells in healthy people across ages. CDR1 and CDR2 from the germline V gene are SSHAT and FNYEAQ (reference sequence). V shed 5 bases and J shed 3 bases, with 13 bases lying between them. The CDR3 spans 14 residues. This clonotype was found many times. Sample-barcoded 5' priming and a J-beta primer mix drove a second PCR of about 6 to 11 cycles. TCRdb fed the 5' RACE reads into MiXCR, producing one record per CDR3 protein. The top ten hold approximately 15% of the sample, which has about 650,000 distinct CDR3 sequences, roughly 32% seen once.

The sequence was obtained from a woman of 80 years or more in good health. The gene calls are TRBV7-7 and TRBJ2-5, with TRBD1 as a possible D gene (5 bases). Specimen: blood. As DNA, the CDR3 is TGTGCCAGCAGCCCAGGGATGGAAAAAGAGACCCAGTACTTC. This encodes CASSPGMEKETQYF.